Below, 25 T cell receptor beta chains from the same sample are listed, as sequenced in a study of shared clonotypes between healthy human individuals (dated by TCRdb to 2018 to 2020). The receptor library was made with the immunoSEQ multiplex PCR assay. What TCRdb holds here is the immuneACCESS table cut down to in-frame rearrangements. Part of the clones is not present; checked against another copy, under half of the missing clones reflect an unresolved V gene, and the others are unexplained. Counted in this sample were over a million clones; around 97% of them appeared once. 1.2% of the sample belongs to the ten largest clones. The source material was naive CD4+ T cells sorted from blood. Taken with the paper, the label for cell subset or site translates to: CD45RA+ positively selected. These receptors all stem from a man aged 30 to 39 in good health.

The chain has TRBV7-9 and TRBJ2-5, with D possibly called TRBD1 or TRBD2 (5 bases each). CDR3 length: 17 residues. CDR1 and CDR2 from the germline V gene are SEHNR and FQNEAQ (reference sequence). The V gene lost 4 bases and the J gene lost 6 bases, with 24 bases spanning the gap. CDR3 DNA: TGTGCCAGCAGCTCGTGGGGCGGGCCCAGGGATCAACAGACCCAGTACTTC. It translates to CASSSWGGPRDQQTQYF.

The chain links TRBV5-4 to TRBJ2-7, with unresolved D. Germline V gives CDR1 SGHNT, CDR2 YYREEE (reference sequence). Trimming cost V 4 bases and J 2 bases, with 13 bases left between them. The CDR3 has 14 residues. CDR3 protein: CASSAPLVPYEQYF. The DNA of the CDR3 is TGTGCCAGCAGCGCACCCCTCGTGCCCTACGAGCAGTACTTC.

DNA for the CDR3: TGCGCCAGCAGCCCCGCCGGGGCGAGCTCCTACAATGAGCAGTTCTTC. Translating it yields CASSPAGASSYNEQFF. This chain connects TRBV5-1 to TRBJ2-1; D possibly uses TRBD1 or TRBD2 (5 bases each). CDR1 SGHRS and CDR2 YFSETQ come from the germline V gene. Trimming shortened V by 4 bases and J by 0 bases, and 14 bases separated the two germline ends. The CDR3 spans 16 residues.

This chain's CDR3 is CASSLVLGGGTQYF. The CDR3 DNA is TGTGCCAGCAGCTTGGTTCTGGGTGGAGGCACCCAGTACTTC. The rearrangement uses TRBV7-9 and TRBJ2-5; weak D call: TRBD2 (5 bases). V dropped 3 bases and J dropped 8 bases, with 16 bases sitting between them. This CDR3 spans 14 amino acids. The germline V gene encodes CDR1 SEHNR and CDR2 FQNEAQ (reference sequence).

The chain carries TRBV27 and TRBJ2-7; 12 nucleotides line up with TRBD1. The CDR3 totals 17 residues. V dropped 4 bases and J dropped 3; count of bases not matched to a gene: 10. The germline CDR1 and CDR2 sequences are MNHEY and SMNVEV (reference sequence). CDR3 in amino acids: CASSSYGTGGRNYEQYF. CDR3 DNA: TGTGCCAGCAGTTCTTACGGGACAGGGGGCCGGAACTACGAGCAGTACTTC.

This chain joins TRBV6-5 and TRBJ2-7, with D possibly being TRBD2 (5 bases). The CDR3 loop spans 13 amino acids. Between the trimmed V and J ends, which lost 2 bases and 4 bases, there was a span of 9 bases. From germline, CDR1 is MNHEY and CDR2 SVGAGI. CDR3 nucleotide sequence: TGTGCCAGCAGTTACGGGAGTCGGTACGAGCAGTACTTC. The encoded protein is CASSYGSRYEQYF.

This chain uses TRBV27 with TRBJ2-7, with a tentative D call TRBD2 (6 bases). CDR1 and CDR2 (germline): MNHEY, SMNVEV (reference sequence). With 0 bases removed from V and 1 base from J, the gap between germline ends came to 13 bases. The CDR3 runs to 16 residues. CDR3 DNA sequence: TGTGCCAGCAGTTTATCTGCGGGGATAGGGTCCTACGAGCAGTACTTC. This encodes CASSLSAGIGSYEQYF.

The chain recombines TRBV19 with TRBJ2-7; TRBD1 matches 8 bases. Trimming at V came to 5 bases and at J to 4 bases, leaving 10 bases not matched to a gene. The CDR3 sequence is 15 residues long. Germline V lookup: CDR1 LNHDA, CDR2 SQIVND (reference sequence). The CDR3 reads CASSAPGQAGYEQYF. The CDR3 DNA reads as TGTGCCAGTAGTGCCCCGGGACAGGCCGGATACGAGCAGTACTTC.

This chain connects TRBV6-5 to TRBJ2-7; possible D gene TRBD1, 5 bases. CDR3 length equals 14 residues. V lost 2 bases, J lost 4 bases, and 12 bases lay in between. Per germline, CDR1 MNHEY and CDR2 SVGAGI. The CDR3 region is CASSYGSGIYEQYF. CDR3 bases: TGTGCCAGCAGTTACGGGTCAGGGATTTACGAGCAGTACTTC.

The CDR3 sequence is CASSPDGTGAYEQYF. The DNA of the CDR3 is TGTGCCAGCAGTCCTGATGGGACAGGGGCCTACGAGCAGTACTTC. This chain uses TRBV5-5 with TRBJ2-7, with 10 bases identical to TRBD1. CDR1 and CDR2 (germline): SGHKS, YYEKEE (reference sequence). There are 15 residues in the CDR3. V lost 5 bases to trimming and J lost 2 bases; unmatched junction nucleotides: 7. Looking up the rest from reference TRBV5-5 and TRBJ2-7 gives the full variable domain: DAGVTQSPTHLIKTRGQQVTLRCSPISGHKSVSWYQQVLGQGPQFIFQYYEKEERGRGNFPDRFSARQFPNYSSELNVNALLLGDSALYLCASSPDGTGAYEQYFGPGTRLTVT.

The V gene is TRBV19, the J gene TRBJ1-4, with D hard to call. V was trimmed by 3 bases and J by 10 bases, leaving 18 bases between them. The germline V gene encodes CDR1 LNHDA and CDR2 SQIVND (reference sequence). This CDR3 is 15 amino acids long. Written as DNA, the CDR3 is TGTGCCAGTAGTATCCCCACGGGCCGCTCCGGAAAACTGTTTTTT. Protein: CASSIPTGRSGKLFF.

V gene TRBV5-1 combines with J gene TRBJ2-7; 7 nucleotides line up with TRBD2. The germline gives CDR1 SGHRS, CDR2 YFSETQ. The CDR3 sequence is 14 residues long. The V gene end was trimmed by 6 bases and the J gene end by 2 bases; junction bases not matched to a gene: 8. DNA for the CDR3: TGCGCCAGCACCCGCGAGCGGGGAGCCTACGAGCAGTACTTC. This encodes CASTRERGAYEQYF.

DNA for the CDR3: TGTGCCAGCTCACCATTCTCGACCACAGGGGGCGGCGAGACCCAGTACTTC. Translating it yields CASSPFSTTGGGETQYF. J is TRBJ2-5 and V is TRBV18, with 9 bases matching TRBD1. Germline V CDR1 and CDR2: KGHSH, LQKENI. Unmatched junction bases numbered 12, after V lost 2 bases and J lost 5 bases. This CDR3 has 17 amino acids.

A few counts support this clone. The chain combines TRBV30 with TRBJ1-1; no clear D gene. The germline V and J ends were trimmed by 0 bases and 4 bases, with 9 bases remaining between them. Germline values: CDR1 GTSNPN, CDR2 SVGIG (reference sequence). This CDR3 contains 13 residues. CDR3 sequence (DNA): TGTGCCTGGAGTGTGGGTTCGGGCACTGAAGCTTTCTTT. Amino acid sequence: CAWSVGSGTEAFF.

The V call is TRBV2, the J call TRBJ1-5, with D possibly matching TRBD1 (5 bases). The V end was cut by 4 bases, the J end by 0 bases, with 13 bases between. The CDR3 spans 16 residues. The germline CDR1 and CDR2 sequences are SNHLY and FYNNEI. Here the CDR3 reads CASSGRGGSSNQPQHF. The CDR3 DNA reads TGTGCCAGCAGTGGGAGGGGAGGGAGTAGCAATCAGCCCCAGCATTTT.

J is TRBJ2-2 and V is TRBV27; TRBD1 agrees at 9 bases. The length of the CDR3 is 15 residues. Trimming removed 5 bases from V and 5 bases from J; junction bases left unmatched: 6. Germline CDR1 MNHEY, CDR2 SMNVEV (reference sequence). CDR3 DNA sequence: TGTGCCAGCAGTCCTCGACAGGGGGGTACCGGGGAGCTGTTTTTT. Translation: CASSPRQGGTGELFF.

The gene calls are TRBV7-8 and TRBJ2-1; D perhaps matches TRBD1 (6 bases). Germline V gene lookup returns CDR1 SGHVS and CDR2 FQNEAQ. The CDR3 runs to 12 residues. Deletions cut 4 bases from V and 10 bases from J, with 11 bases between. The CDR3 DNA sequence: TGTGCCAGCAGCTCCACAGGGTTGGAGCAGTTCTTC. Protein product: CASSSTGLEQFF.

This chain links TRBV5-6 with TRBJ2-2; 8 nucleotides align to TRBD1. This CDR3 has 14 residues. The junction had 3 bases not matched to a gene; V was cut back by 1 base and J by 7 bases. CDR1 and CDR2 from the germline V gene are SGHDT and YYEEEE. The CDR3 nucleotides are TGTGCCAGCAGCTTGCAGGGGGCAGGCGGGGAGCTGTTTTTT. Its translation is CASSLQGAGGELFF. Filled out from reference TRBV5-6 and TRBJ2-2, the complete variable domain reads DAGVTQSPTHLIKTRGQQVTLRCSPKSGHDTVSWYQQALGQGPQFIFQYYEEEERQRGNFPDRFSGHQFPNYSSELNVNALLLGDSALYLCASSLQGAGGELFFGEGSRLTVL.

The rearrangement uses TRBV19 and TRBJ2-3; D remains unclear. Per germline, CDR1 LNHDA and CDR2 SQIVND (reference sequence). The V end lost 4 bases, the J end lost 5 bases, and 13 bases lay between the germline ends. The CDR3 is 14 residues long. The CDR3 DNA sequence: TGTGCCAGTAGTACTCCCGAATTAGGAGATACGCAGTATTTT. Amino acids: CASSTPELGDTQYF.

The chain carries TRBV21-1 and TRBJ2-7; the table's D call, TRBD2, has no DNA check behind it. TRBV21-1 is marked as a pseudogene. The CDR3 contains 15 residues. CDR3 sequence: CASSKYGGLSYEQYF. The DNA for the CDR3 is TGTGCCAGCAGCAAATACGGGGGGCTCTCCTACGAGCAGTACTTC.

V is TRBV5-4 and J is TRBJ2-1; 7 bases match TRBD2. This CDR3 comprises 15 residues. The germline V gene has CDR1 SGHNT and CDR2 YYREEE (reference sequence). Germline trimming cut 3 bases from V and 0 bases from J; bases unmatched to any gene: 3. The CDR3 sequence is CASSSLAASYNEQFF. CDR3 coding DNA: TGTGCCAGCAGCTCCCTAGCGGCCTCCTACAATGAGCAGTTCTTC.

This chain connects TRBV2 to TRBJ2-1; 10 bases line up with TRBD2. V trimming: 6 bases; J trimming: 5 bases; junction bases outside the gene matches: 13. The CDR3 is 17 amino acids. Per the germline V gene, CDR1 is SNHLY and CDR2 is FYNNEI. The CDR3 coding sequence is TGTGCCAGCAGACCTCCGGCAGGACTAGCGGAGGACAATGAGCAGTTCTTC. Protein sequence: CASRPPAGLAEDNEQFF.

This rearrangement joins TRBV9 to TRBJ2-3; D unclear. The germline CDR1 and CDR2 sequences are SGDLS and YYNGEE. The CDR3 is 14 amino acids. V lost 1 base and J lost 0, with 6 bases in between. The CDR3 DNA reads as TGTGCCAGCAGCGTACTGGACAGCACAGATACGCAGTATTTT. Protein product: CASSVLDSTDTQYF.

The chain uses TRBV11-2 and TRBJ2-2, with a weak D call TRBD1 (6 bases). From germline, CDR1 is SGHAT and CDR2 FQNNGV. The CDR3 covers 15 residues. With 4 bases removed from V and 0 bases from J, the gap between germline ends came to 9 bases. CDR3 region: CASSSRGTNTGELFF. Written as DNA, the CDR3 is TGTGCCAGCAGCTCCAGGGGCACGAACACCGGGGAGCTGTTTTTT.

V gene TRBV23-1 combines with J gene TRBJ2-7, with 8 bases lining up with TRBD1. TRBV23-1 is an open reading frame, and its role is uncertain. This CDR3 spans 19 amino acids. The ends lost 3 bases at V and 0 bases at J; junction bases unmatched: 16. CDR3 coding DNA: TGCGCCAGCAGTCACCGCGCCCGCCTTGGACAGGGTAACTCCTACGAGCAGTACTTC. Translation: CASSHRARLGQGNSYEQYF.